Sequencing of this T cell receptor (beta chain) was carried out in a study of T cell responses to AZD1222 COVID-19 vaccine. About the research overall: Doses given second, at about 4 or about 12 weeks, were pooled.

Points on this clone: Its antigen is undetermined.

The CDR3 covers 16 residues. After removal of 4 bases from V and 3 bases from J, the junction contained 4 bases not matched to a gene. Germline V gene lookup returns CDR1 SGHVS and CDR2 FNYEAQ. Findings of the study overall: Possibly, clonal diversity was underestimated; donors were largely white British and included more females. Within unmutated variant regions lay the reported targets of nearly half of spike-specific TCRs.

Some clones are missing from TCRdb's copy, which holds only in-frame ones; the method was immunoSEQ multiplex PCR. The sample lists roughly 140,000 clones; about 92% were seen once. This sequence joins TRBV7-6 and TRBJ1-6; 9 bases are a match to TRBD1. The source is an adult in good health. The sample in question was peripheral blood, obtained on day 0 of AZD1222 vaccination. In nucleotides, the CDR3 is TGTGCCAGCAGCTCAACAGGGGGCAACTATAATTCACCCCTCCACTTT. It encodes CASSSTGGNYNSPLHF.